A selection of T cell receptor beta chains follows, all from one sample in a study of blood T cell repertoires in COVID-19. Assay: immunoSEQ multiplex PCR; the TCRdb copy retains only in-frame clones and omits some. This sample has about 270,000 clones, with 82% found just once. What was sequenced was peripheral blood. The receptors were gathered from a woman aged 18-35 years with acute or convalescent COVID-19. CDR3s include the opening cysteine and the closing phenylalanine or tryptophan. D genes are given only for firm matches. Where a row states a size, it is once, few, many or the class of an expanded clone; other rows omit it.

TGTGCCAGCATCCCCTCTAGCGGGAGGATCAATGAGCAGTTCTTC | CASIPSSGRINEQFF | TRBV6-5 | NA | TRBJ2-1 | TRBD2
TGTGCCAGTAGTCCTAACACAGGTCAGCCCCAGCATTTT | CASSPNTGQPQHF | TRBV19 | NA | TRBJ1-5 | NA
TGTGCCAGCAGTTTACGGGGAGGGAACACTGAAGCTTTCTTT | CASSLRGGNTEAFF | TRBV28 | NA | TRBJ1-1 | NA
TGTGCCAGCAGCTTAGGGAGATCCTACGAGCAGTACTTC | CASSLGRSYEQYF | TRBV13 | few | TRBJ2-7 | NA
TGTGCCTGGGCCCAATCGGACAGTGACTATGGCTACACCTTC | CAWAQSDSDYGYTF | TRBV30 | NA | TRBJ1-2 | NA
TGCGCCAGCAGCCAAGAGGGCGCAAACACCGGGGAGCTGTTTTTT | CASSQEGANTGELFF | TRBV4-1 | NA | TRBJ2-2 | NA
TGTGCCAGCAGCTTAGATCCCGGGACAGGGGGCGTCTATGGCTACACCTTC | CASSLDPGTGGVYGYTF | TRBV11-2 | NA | TRBJ1-2 | TRBD1
TGTGCCAGCAGTCCGAAGAGCGGGGGCGGTAGGGGTAAGCAGCCCCAGCATTTT | CASSPKSGGGRGKQPQHF | TRBV28 | NA | TRBJ1-5 | NA
TGTGCCAGCAGCTACCCGGGGGCCGGGGAGCTGTTTTTT | CASSYPGAGELFF | TRBV5-5 | NA | TRBJ2-2 | NA
TGTGCCAGCAGCTTGAAAACTAGCGGGATGGTGTTGGGTGAGCAGTTCTTC | CASSLKTSGMVLGEQFF | TRBV11-2 | NA | TRBJ2-1 | TRBD2
TGTGCCAGCAGGGGGGCCCTCAGCTCCTACGAGCAGTACTTC | CASRGALSSYEQYF | TRBV13 | NA | TRBJ2-7 | NA
TGTGCCAGCAGCCAGGGGACTTATTCCTACGAGCAGTACTTC | CASSQGTYSYEQYF | TRBV3-1/TRBV3-2 | NA | TRBJ2-7 | NA
TGTGCCTGGTTCTGGGGTGAGGGGAGGATGAACACTGAAGCTTTCTTT | CAWFWGEGRMNTEAFF | TRBV30 | NA | TRBJ1-1 | NA
TGTGCCAGCAGCTTATTCGGGGACTTGGGTGAAAAACTGTTTTTT | CASSLFGDLGEKLFF | TRBV7-8 | NA | TRBJ1-4 | NA
TGTGCCAGCAGTTACTCCCTCAATCAGCCCCAGCATTTT | CASSYSLNQPQHF | TRBV6-5 | NA | TRBJ1-5 | NA
TGCGCCAGCAGTGACTACAGCCTATCTAATTCACCCCTCCACTTT | CASSDYSLSNSPLHF | TRBV10-2 | few | TRBJ1-6 | NA
TGCAGCGCCCCGCCGACAGGGGGCGATGATGGCTACACCTTC | CSAPPTGGDDGYTF | TRBV29-1 | few | TRBJ1-2 | TRBD1
TGTGCCAGCAGCTTGGGTCCGGGGGAGAACACTGAAGCTTTCTTT | CASSLGPGENTEAFF | TRBV5-5 | NA | TRBJ1-1 | NA
TGTGCCAGCAGTACTCCGCGTCCACCAAAAAACATTCAGTACTTC | CASSTPRPPKNIQYF | TRBV6-2/TRBV6-3 | NA | TRBJ2-4 | NA
TGTGCCAGCAGAATCCACAGGGGAAGTGAGCAGTTCTTC | CASRIHRGSEQFF | TRBV12-3/TRBV12-4 | once | TRBJ2-1 | TRBD1
TGCGCCAGCAGCATTACGCGGGGCGATGGACTACTGAACACTGAAGCTTTCTTT | CASSITRGDGLLNTEAFF | TRBV5-1 | NA | TRBJ1-1 | NA
TGTGCCAGCAGTTACTGGGACAGAAACGAGCAGTACTTC | CASSYWDRNEQYF | TRBV6-2/TRBV6-3 | NA | TRBJ2-7 | TRBD1
TGTGCCAGCAGCTTTATTGCCGGGAGGGCCGACGACGAGCAGTACTTC | CASSFIAGRADDEQYF | TRBV27 | NA | TRBJ2-7 | TRBD2
TGTGCCAGCAGCGCCACACAGGGCGAGCAGTACTTC | CASSATQGEQYF | TRBV13 | NA | TRBJ2-7 | NA
TGTGCCAGCAGCCAAGCGGGATTACGCTACGAGCAGTACTTC | CASSQAGLRYEQYF | TRBV7-2 | many | TRBJ2-7 | TRBD2
TGTGCCTGGAGTGGCCTCGGGACTAGCTTCTACGAGCAGTACTTC | CAWSGLGTSFYEQYF | TRBV30 | few | TRBJ2-7 | TRBD2
TGTGCCAGCAGCCCCTCGCCGGGACTTCTTTACAATGAGCAGTTCTTC | CASSPSPGLLYNEQFF | TRBV3-1/TRBV3-2 | NA | TRBJ2-1 | NA
TGCGCCAGCAGCACGAGCCCGGAGACAGGGAATGAGCAGTTCTTC | CASSTSPETGNEQFF | TRBV5-1 | NA | TRBJ2-1 | TRBD1
TGTGCCAGCAGCCCTCGACCGGGTGAAGCTTTCTTT | CASSPRPGEAFF | TRBV11-2 | NA | TRBJ1-1 | NA
TGTGCCAGCAGACCGAGCGGAAACTACGAGCAGTACTTC | CASRPSGNYEQYF | TRBV27 | NA | TRBJ2-7 | NA
TGTGCCAGCAGCTTTCTAGGGACTAGCGGGAATCATGAGCAGTTCTTC | CASSFLGTSGNHEQFF | TRBV7-2 | NA | TRBJ2-1 | TRBD2
TGTGCCAGCAGCTTTACGGACAGTGAAGCTTTCTTT | CASSFTDSEAFF | TRBV11-2 | NA | TRBJ1-1 | NA
TGTGCCATCAGTGAGACAGGGGTGGATGAGCAGTTCTTC | CAISETGVDEQFF | TRBV10-3 | NA | TRBJ2-1 | TRBD1
TGTGCCAGCAGCCCTCCTGGGGCGGCCGAGCAGTACTTC | CASSPPGAAEQYF | TRBV7-9 | NA | TRBJ2-7 | NA
TGTGCCAGCGCGGTCATAGAAGCTTTCTTT | CASAVIEAFF | TRBV2 | NA | TRBJ1-1 | NA
TGTGCCAGCAGTTACTCGGGGGCAGGGAACTATGGCTACACCTTC | CASSYSGAGNYGYTF | TRBV6-5 | NA | TRBJ1-2 | NA
TGCGCCAGCAGCTTGGACAGGAGTAACACAGATACGCAGTATTTT | CASSLDRSNTDTQYF | TRBV5-1 | NA | TRBJ2-3 | NA
TGCGCCAGCAGCCAGGACAGGGGAGGGCAGCCCCAGCATTTT | CASSQDRGGQPQHF | TRBV5-1 | NA | TRBJ1-5 | TRBD1
TGTGCCAGCAGCTTAGGGTACGGGAGTGGTGGTGAGCAGTTCTTC | CASSLGYGSGGEQFF | TRBV7-8 | NA | TRBJ2-1 | NA
TGTGCCAGCAGTTACGACCCCACTAGCGGGAGTTGGCAAGAGACCCAGTACTTC | CASSYDPTSGSWQETQYF | TRBV6-2/TRBV6-3 | few | TRBJ2-5 | TRBD2
TGTGCCACCAGCAGACAAAAGAACACTGAAGCTTTCTTT | CATSRQKNTEAFF | TRBV15 | NA | TRBJ1-1 | NA
TGTGCCGTCTCTTCCGGGACTAGTCGGAACAATGAGCAGTTCTTC | CAVSSGTSRNNEQFF | TRBV10-3 | NA | TRBJ2-1 | TRBD2
TGTGCCAGCAGCTTAGGGGCCAGGGGGGTCGCAAACACCATATATTTT | CASSLGARGVANTIYF | TRBV7-2 | once | TRBJ1-3 | TRBD1
TGTGCCAGCAGTACCGGGACAGGGGTCAATCAGCCCCAGCATTTT | CASSTGTGVNQPQHF | TRBV6-2/TRBV6-3 | NA | TRBJ1-5 | TRBD1
TGTGCCAGCAGCCAATCCGGGACTAGCTACGAGCAGTACTTC | CASSQSGTSYEQYF | TRBV11-2 | NA | TRBJ2-7 | TRBD2
TGTGCCAGCAGTCCCCAGAGGACAGGGTTCCAAGAGACCCAGTACTTC | CASSPQRTGFQETQYF | TRBV27 | NA | TRBJ2-5 | TRBD1
TGTGCCAGCAGATGGGACAGATCGAACACCGGGGAGCTGTTTTTT | CASRWDRSNTGELFF | TRBV6-5 | NA | TRBJ2-2 | TRBD1
TGCAGCGTTGGGGACAGGGGGGCTCGGGAGCAGTACTTC | CSVGDRGAREQYF | TRBV29-1 | NA | TRBJ2-7 | TRBD1
TGTGCCAGCAGAAGACAGGGAGGCGAGCAGTACTTC | CASRRQGGEQYF | TRBV28 | NA | TRBJ2-7 | NA
TGCAGTGCTAGTCAGGGGGCCACGAGGAACACTGAAGCTTTCTTT | CSASQGATRNTEAFF | TRBV20-1 | NA | TRBJ1-1 | TRBD1
TGTGCCAGCATGAAGCGGGAGACCACCTACAATGAGCAGTTCTTC | CASMKRETTYNEQFF | TRBV2 | few | TRBJ2-1 | TRBD2
TGCGCCAGCAGCTTGACAGGGCCCTACTCCTACGAGCAGTACTTC | CASSLTGPYSYEQYF | TRBV5-1 | few | TRBJ2-7 | NA
TGTGCCAGCAGCCCCCCATGGAGGGAGCTGTATTTT | CASSPPWRELYF | TRBV3-1/TRBV3-2 | NA | TRBJ2-3 | NA